Below are 20 T cell receptor beta chains sequenced from a single sample in a study of blood T cell repertoires in COVID-19. Repertoires were generated with immunoSEQ multiplex PCR, while TCRdb's copy carries only in-frame clones and drops some. The data contain 300,000 or so clones, 90% of them singletons. The sample was PBMCs or T cells enriched from blood (not recorded which). These receptors were collected from a man aged 60-69 years who had recovered from COVID-19.

This clone was observed a single time. The chain couples TRBV9 to TRBJ2-1, with 9 bases fitting TRBD2. There are 16 residues in the CDR3. J lost 9 bases, V lost 4 bases, and 14 bases had no gene match. In germline, CDR1 is SGDLS, CDR2 YYNGEE. The CDR3 here is CASSSTGTSYSGEQFF. CDR3 DNA sequence: TGTGCCAGCAGCTCCACCGGGACTAGCTATTCGGGTGAGCAGTTCTTC.

V and J are TRBV30 and TRBJ1-1; a possible D gene is TRBD1 (5 bases). Between the trimmed V and J ends, which lost 2 bases and 2 bases, there was a span of 9 bases. The CDR3 is 13 amino acids. In germline, CDR1 is GTSNPN, CDR2 SVGIG (reference sequence). DNA of the CDR3: TGTGCCTGGAGTAAGGGGCAAAACACTGAAGCTTTCTTT. This translates into CAWSKGQNTEAFF.

The chain links TRBV4-2 to TRBJ2-1; 16 nucleotides align to TRBD2. The CDR3 contains 17 residues. V gave up 3 bases and J gave up 2 bases; unmatched junction bases: 1. The germline CDR1 and CDR2 sequences are LGHNA and YNFKEQ. As DNA, the CDR3 is TGTGCCAGCAGCCAGGGGACTAGCGGGGGGGCCTACAATGAGCAGTTCTTC. This codes for CASSQGTSGGAYNEQFF.

The CDR3 loop is CASSQGRTGPGYGYTF. CDR3 coding DNA: TGTGCCAGCAGCCAAGGCCGGACAGGGCCTGGCTATGGCTACACCTTC. V and J are TRBV14 and TRBJ1-2; 8 bases are shared with TRBD1. The germline V gene encodes CDR1 SGHDN and CDR2 FVKESK. After removal of 1 base from V and 4 bases from J, the junction contained 8 bases not matched to a gene. The CDR3 is 16 amino acids.

V usage is TRBV9 and J usage is TRBJ1-6; no definite D call. V lost 0 bases and J 10 bases, leaving 8 bases between the germline ends. Germline V gives CDR1 SGDLS, CDR2 YYNGEE. The CDR3 spans 13 residues. As DNA, the CDR3 is TGTGCCAGCAGCGTAGAATTTCGGTCACCCCTCCACTTT. It yields the protein CASSVEFRSPLHF.

This sequence joins TRBV5-1 and TRBJ2-3; D not resolved. This CDR3 is 16 amino acids long. V gave up 0 bases and J gave up 2 bases, with 13 bases separating them. Germline values: CDR1 SGHRS, CDR2 YFSETQ. The CDR3 DNA reads as TGCGCCAGCAGCTTGGCTGACTCTACGGACACAGATACGCAGTATTTT. This gives the protein CASSLADSTDTDTQYF.

This chain uses TRBV7-8 with TRBJ1-5, with a weak D call TRBD1 (5 bases). The CDR3 is 15 residues long. Looked up from germline, CDR1 is SGHVS and CDR2 is FQNEAQ. Trimming cost V 1 base and J 5 bases, with 12 bases left between them. The CDR3 is CASSLVTQGYQPQHF. The DNA of the CDR3 is TGTGCCAGCAGCTTAGTCACGCAGGGTTATCAGCCCCAGCATTTT.

The J gene is TRBJ1-3, the V gene TRBV11-3; D is unclear. The CDR3 runs to 14 residues. The germline CDR1 and CDR2 sequences are SGHNT and YENEEA. Trimming took 3 bases from V and 2 from J, leaving 8 bases between them. The chain's CDR3 is CASSFDGAGNTIYF. DNA for the CDR3: TGTGCCAGCAGCTTCGACGGAGCTGGAAACACCATATATTTT.

The chain links TRBV4-3 to TRBJ2-1; 9 bases are shared with TRBD2. The CDR3 covers 14 residues. Germline values: CDR1 LGHNA, CDR2 YSLEER. J lost 13 bases, V lost 0 bases, and 7 bases had no gene match. The CDR3 protein is CASSQDRQRGVQFF. The CDR3 DNA is TGCGCCAGCAGCCAAGATCGGCAGCGGGGGGTACAGTTCTTC.

This sequence joins TRBV5-6 and TRBJ2-2; D remains unclear. CDR1 SGHDT and CDR2 YYEEEE come from the germline V gene. V was cut by 0 bases and J by 7 bases, with 4 bases left in between. CDR3 length equals 12 residues. The CDR3 DNA reads as TGTGCCAGCAGCTTGGCGGTCGGGGAGCTGTTTTTT. It translates to CASSLAVGELFF.

This clone was picked up one time. CDR3 DNA: TGTGCCAGCAGTCGGGGGACGGGTGAGCAGTTCTTC. It encodes CASSRGTGEQFF. The chain links TRBV6-5 to TRBJ2-1; D may be TRBD2 (6 bases). The CDR3 length is 12 residues. CDR1 MNHEY and CDR2 SVGAGI come from the germline V gene. Trimming shortened V by 5 bases and J by 9 bases, and 11 bases separated the two germline ends.

The rearrangement joins TRBV11-2 to TRBJ2-3; 14 bases map to TRBD2. Trimming removed 4 bases from V and 4 bases from J; junction bases left unmatched: 7. The CDR3 has 17 residues. Germline CDR1 and CDR2: SGHAT and FQNNGV. Here the CDR3 reads CASSSKTSGRAPDTQYF. The CDR3 DNA sequence: TGTGCCAGCAGCTCCAAGACTAGCGGGAGGGCGCCAGATACGCAGTATTTT.

This clone appeared a few times. The chain couples TRBV6-2 or TRBV6-3 to TRBJ2-2; D is unresolved. Looked up from germline, CDR1 is MNHEY and CDR2 is SVGEGT. The CDR3 sequence is 12 residues long. V was pared by 5 bases and J by 13 bases, with 14 bases between. The CDR3 protein is CASSLDLLWLFF. The DNA for the CDR3 is TGTGCCAGCAGTCTAGACCTTTTGTGGCTGTTTTTT.

The chain uses TRBV6-5 and TRBJ1-2; 10 positions agree with TRBD1. Germline CDR1 MNHEY, CDR2 SVGAGI. The CDR3 has 14 amino acids. V shed 6 bases and J 8 bases; nucleotides not matched to a gene: 9. The CDR3 region has the DNA TGTGCCAGCAGAGACGTAGGGACAGGGGTCGGCTACACCTTC. Its protein product is CASRDVGTGVGYTF.

The chain has TRBV7-6 and TRBJ2-5; 13 positions agree with TRBD2. The CDR3 runs 16 residues. The junction had 3 bases not matched to a gene; V was cut back by 4 bases and J by 1 base. Germline CDR1 reads SGHVS; CDR2 reads FNYEAQ. CDR3 DNA sequence: TGTGCCAGCAGCTCGGGACTAGCGGGATTCCAAGAGACCCAGTACTTC. Translated, it gives CASSSGLAGFQETQYF.

The chain is built from TRBV5-1 and TRBJ1-6; D is ambiguous. Trimming removed 4 bases at V and 9 bases at J, with 11 bases between. Germline CDR1 SGHRS, CDR2 YFSETQ. The length of the CDR3 is 13 residues. CDR3 residues: CASSIREGSPLHF. The CDR3, as DNA: TGCGCCAGCAGCATTCGGGAGGGTTCACCCCTCCACTTT.

J is TRBJ2-1 and V is TRBV5-5; 10 bases map to TRBD1. The junction had 11 bases not matched to a gene; V was cut back by 4 bases and J by 7 bases. CDR3 length: 16 amino acids. Germline V CDR1 and CDR2: SGHKS, YYEKEE (reference sequence). The CDR3 loop is CASSLTPGTGANEQFF. In nucleotides, the CDR3 is TGTGCCAGCAGCCTGACTCCCGGGACAGGGGCGAATGAGCAGTTCTTC.

The J gene is TRBJ1-1, the V gene TRBV5-8; TRBD1 matches at 7 bases. Losses at the gene ends were 3 bases for V and 7 bases for J; bases not matched to a gene: 6. CDR1 is SGHTS and CDR2 is YDEGEE in the germline V gene. The CDR3 length is 13 residues. The CDR3 coding sequence is TGTGCCAGCAGCTCATACAGGGGAGATGAAGCTTTCTTT. Its translation is CASSSYRGDEAFF.

V is TRBV11-2 and J is TRBJ1-6; no clear D. The ends were cut back, 0 bases at V and 4 bases at J, with 13 bases in the middle. Germline V gene sequence: CDR1 SGHAT, CDR2 FQNNGV. There are 17 residues in the CDR3. The CDR3 DNA is TGTGCCAGCAGCTTAGATTGGCCAGGATCGTATAATTCACCCCTCCACTTT. Protein sequence: CASSLDWPGSYNSPLHF.

The rearrangement uses TRBV7-6 and TRBJ2-1; 8 bases map to TRBD2. The V gene's germline CDR1 is SGHVS and CDR2 FNYEAQ. V shed 1 base and J 5 bases; nucleotides not matched to a gene: 4. This CDR3 contains 15 residues. Here the CDR3 reads CASSLGAGANNEQFF. The DNA for the CDR3 is TGTGCCAGCAGCTTAGGAGCGGGGGCTAACAATGAGCAGTTCTTC.